This TCR beta chain was recovered during a study of T cell changes during pregnancy in multiple sclerosis. The V gene end was trimmed by 1 base and the J gene end by 0 bases; junction bases not matched to a gene: 7. CDR1 and CDR2 from the germline V gene are KGHSH and LQKENI. The CDR3 contains 18 residues. Generated by immunoSEQ multiplex PCR, the TCRdb table keeps only in-frame clones and is missing some. The sample has 65,000 to 85,000 clones; around nine tenths are singletons. This specimen was CD4+ T cells from peripheral blood mononuclear cells, taken before pregnancy. The chain joins TRBV18 to TRBJ1-3, with 9 bases fitting TRBD1. This receptor was taken from a female donor with multiple sclerosis, enrolled in a pregnancy study. CDR3 coding DNA: TGTGCCAGCTCACCACTACCGGGACAGGGAAACTCTGGAAACACCATATATTTT. It is translated as CASSPLPGQGNSGNTIYF. Complete variable domain (other parts from reference TRBV18 and TRBJ1-3): NAGVMQNPRHLVRRRGQEARLRCSPMKGHSHVYWYRQLPEEGLKFMVYLQKENIIDESGMPKERFSAEFPKEGPSILRIQQVVRGDSAAYFCASSPLPGQGNSGNTIYFGEGSWLTVV.